This T cell receptor beta chain was identified in a study of T cell repertoires in cytomegalovirus infection (dated by TCRdb to between 2018 and 2020). Concerning the study at large: Alongside well-studied HLA-B-restricted epitopes, the peptide stimulations were aimed at recently identified HLA-C-restricted CMV epitopes, whose presentation resists viral immunomodulation. Donor HLA type was relevant to the analysis, because carriage of CMV infection together with the matching HLA type was indicated by public TCR beta signatures.

This clonotype has at least ten counts. Its cognate antigen has yet to be identified. Base qualities are not recorded, but no much larger clone differs from it by a single base. Broad study findings and their caveats: The ex vivo response was dominated by HLA-C-restricted CMV-specific TCR beta clonotypes, which also provided the single most frequent clonotype in two of eight donors. Cumulative frequency of public TCR beta family members discriminated carriers of CMV infection plus the relevant HLA type in this cohort and an independent approximately 350-donor cohort.

These reads were obtained on an Illumina HiSeq 1500. Using fastp at Q25 and MiXCR, TCRdb reprocessed the public reads and kept productive beta chains. One record per CDR3 amino acid sequence lists the most common genes and DNA. The sample data list around 900,000 distinct CDR3 sequences, and around 32% of these were observed just once. The top ten clones comprise around 15% of the sample. The treatment or condition label, read with the paper, signifies: in vitro stimulation with specific CMV peptide epitopes to enrich CMV-specific T cells. The sequencing here drew on cultured CD8+ T cells from PBMCs, taken from culture after CMV antigen stimulation. The receptor was isolated from a human donor in good health (CMV status not recorded). Some clones in this sample may be carry-over from other donors' samples.

The CDR3 protein: CASSYRSPGQGFLLNTEAFF. The nucleotide sequence reads as follows: TGTGCCAGCAGTTATAGGAGCCCGGGACAGGGGTTTTTGCTGAACACTGAAGCTTTCTTT. The chain is assembled from TRBV6-5 and TRBJ1-1, and 10 junctional nucleotides match TRBD1. The CDR3 runs 20 amino acids, cysteine and phenylalanine included. The read is trimmed to its CDR3 DNA, 60 bases read in frame from base 1. CDR1 and CDR2 (MNHEY, SVGAGI) derive from the germline V gene. Trimming takes 3 bases off V and 0 bases off J; junction bases not matched to a gene: 16.